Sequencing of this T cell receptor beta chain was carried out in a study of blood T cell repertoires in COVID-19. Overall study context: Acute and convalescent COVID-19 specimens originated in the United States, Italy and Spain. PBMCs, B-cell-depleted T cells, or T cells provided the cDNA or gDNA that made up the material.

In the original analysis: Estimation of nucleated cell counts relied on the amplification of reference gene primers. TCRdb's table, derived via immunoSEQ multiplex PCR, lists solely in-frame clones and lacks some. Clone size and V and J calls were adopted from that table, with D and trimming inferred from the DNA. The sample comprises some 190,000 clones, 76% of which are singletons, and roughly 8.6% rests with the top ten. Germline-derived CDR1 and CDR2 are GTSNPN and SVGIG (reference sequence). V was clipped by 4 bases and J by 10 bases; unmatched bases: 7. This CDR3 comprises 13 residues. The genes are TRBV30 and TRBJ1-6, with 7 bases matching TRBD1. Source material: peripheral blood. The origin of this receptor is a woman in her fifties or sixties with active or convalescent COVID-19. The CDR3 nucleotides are TGTGCCTGGAAGTGGCAGGGGGTCTCACCCCTCCACTTT. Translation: CAWKWQGVSPLHF.